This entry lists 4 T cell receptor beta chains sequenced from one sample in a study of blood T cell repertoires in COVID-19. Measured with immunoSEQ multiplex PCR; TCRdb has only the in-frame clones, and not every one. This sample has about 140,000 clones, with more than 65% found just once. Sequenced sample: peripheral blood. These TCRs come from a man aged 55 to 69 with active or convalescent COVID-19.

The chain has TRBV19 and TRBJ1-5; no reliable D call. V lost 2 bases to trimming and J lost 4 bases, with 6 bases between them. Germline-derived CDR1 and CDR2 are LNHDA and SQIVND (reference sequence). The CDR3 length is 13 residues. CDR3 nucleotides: TGTGCCAGTAGTATAACGGGGAATCAGCCCCAGCATTTT. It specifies CASSITGNQPQHF.

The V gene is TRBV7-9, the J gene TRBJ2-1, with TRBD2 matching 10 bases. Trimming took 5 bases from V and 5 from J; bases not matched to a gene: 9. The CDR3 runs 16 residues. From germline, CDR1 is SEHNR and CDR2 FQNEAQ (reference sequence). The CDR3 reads CASSNTGTSANNEQFF. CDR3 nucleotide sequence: TGTGCCAGCAGCAATACCGGGACTAGCGCAAACAATGAGCAGTTCTTC.

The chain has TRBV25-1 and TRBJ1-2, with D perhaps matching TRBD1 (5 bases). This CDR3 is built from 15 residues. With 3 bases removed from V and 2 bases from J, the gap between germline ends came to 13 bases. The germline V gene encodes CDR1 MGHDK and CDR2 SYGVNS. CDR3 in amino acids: CASSEGRRLNYGYTF. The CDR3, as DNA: TGTGCCAGCAGTGAGGGGCGACGGTTGAACTATGGCTACACCTTC.

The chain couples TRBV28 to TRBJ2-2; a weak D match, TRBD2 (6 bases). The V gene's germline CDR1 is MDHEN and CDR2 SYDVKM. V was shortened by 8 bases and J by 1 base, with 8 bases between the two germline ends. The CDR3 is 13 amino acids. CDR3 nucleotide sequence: TGTGCCAGCCGGGGGATGAACACCGGGGAGCTGTTTTTT. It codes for CASRGMNTGELFF. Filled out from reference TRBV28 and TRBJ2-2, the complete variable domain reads DVKVTQSSRYLVKRTGEKVFLECVQDMDHENMFWYRQDPGLGLRLIYFSYDVKMKEKGDIPEGYSVSREKKERFSLILESASTNQTSMYLCASRGMNTGELFFGEGSRLTVL.